The rows below give T cell receptor beta chains drawn from one sample of a study of regulatory T cells in long-lasting Graves disease. Using its own MiXCR run on the multiplex PCR reads, TCRdb lists one record per CDR3 protein. Among under 500,000 distinct CDR3 sequences listed, around 17% were seen once. These sequences were also reported in another study, on T cells in Graves' hyperthyroidism and ophthalmopathy.

The sample was peripheral blood mononuclear cells (PBMCs), taken at new diagnosis, from a patient treated with antithyroid drugs. The receptors come from a woman aged 25-40 years with Graves disease. CDR3s include the opening cysteine and the closing phenylalanine or tryptophan. D genes are given only for firm matches. Only some rows state a clone size, as once, few, many or a class for expanded clones.

abundance	d_gene	v_gene	len	j_gene	CDR3nt	CDR3aa
many	TRBD1	TRBV3-1	15	TRBJ1-2	TGTGCCAGCAGCCCCCGGGACAGGAAGCACTATGGCTACACCTTC	CASSPRDRKHYGYTF
NA	NA	TRBV29-1	13	TRBJ2-1	TGCAGCGTTGGGGGGCAGTACCCCTACGAGCAGTTCTTC	CSVGGQYPYEQFF
many	NA	TRBV11-2	14	TRBJ2-3	TGTGCCAGCAGCTATCTAGCGCTCAGAGATACGCAGTATTTT	CASSYLALRDTQYF
few	NA	TRBV4-1	14	TRBJ2-4	TGCGCCAGCAGCCAAGTTACTCTGGTAAACATTCAGTACTTC	CASSQVTLVNIQYF
many	NA	TRBV7-9	14	TRBJ2-1	TGTGCCAGCAGCGGCAGGTTGGCGTGGAATGAGCAGTTCTTC	CASSGRLAWNEQFF
NA	NA	TRBV28	10	TRBJ2-3	TGTGCCACCGCTCTGGATACGCAGTATTTT	CATALDTQYF
many	NA	TRBV20-1	17	TRBJ2-7	TGCAGTGCTAGAGATCTCGGACAGACCTATAGCTCCTACGAGCAGTACTTC	CSARDLGQTYSSYEQYF
many	NA	TRBV12-3/TRBV12-4	13	TRBJ1-1	TGTGCCAGCAGATTTCAGGGGAACACTGAAGCTTTCTTT	CASRFQGNTEAFF
NA	NA	TRBV19	18	TRBJ1-3	TGTGCCAGTAGGGGAGACAGGTGGACCGCGAGCTCTGGAAACACCATATATTTT	CASRGDRWTASSGNTIYF
many	TRBD2	TRBV20-1	18	TRBJ2-4	TGCAGTGCTAGAGAGCCTTGGTCTAGCGGGATAGGGGGAAACATTCAGTACTTC	CSAREPWSSGIGGNIQYF
few	TRBD1	TRBV12-3/TRBV12-4	14	TRBJ1-6	TGTGCCAGCAGTTTTGACAGGGAAAATTCACCCCTCCACTTT	CASSFDRENSPLHF
NA	NA	TRBV6-5	12	TRBJ1-4	TGTGCCAGCAGTTCACAACACGAAAAACTGTTTTTT	CASSSQHEKLFF